This T cell receptor beta chain comes out of a study of blood T cell repertoires in COVID-19. Background on the study: Specimens from acute and convalescent COVID-19 originated in the United States, Italy and Spain. In each case, the material was cDNA or gDNA derived from T cells, B-cell-depleted T cells, or PBMCs.

Authors' methods: Estimated nucleated cell counts came from reference gene primer amplification. Profiled with immunoSEQ multiplex PCR; TCRdb holds only in-frame clones, not every one. For V, J and clone size, that table is used; D and trimming come from the DNA. Of roughly 70,000 clones listed, 73% are singletons. In this sample, this clone turned up once. The germline V and J ends were trimmed by 6 bases and 5 bases, with 10 bases remaining between them. The CDR3 consists of 11 residues. The V gene's germline CDR1 is DFQATT and CDR2 SNEGSKA (reference sequence). Sequenced: peripheral blood. This receptor was identified in a man between 60 and 75 years old with acute or convalescent COVID-19. The V and J genes are TRBV20-1 and TRBJ2-5, with D maybe TRBD1 (5 bases). The chain's CDR3 is CSASGLETQYF. In nucleotides, the CDR3 is TGCAGTGCCTCAGGGCTCGAGACCCAGTACTTC.